This TCR beta chain was identified in a study of CD8 T cells in ankylosing spondylitis (dated by TCRdb to about 2017). About the investigation overall: T cell receptor beta repertoires were profiled in healthy donors and ankylosing spondylitis patients so that disease-linked TCR variants could be found. The full study cohort was made up of 25 to 30 ankylosing spondylitis patients and around 100 healthy donors. Samples of peripheral blood were taken, and for ankylosing spondylitis patients, synovial fluid was collected as well.

Clipping removes 8 bases from V and 4 bases from J, with 0 as the unmatched junction base count. As encoded in the germline V gene, CDR1 is ENHRY while CDR2 is SYGVKD. The CDR3 sequence holds 12 residues, the cysteine and phenylalanine included. Only the CDR3 part of the read is kept: 36 bases, read in frame from the first base. On this clonotype itself: Its antigen is not yet known. Per-nucleotide qualities are absent, and no much larger clonotype sits a single base away.

What the work shows at the level of the full study, not this receptor alone: A CD8+ phenotype was shown by the disease-linked clones, which were found at relatively low frequencies in peripheral blood. Some motif variants had previously been reported in the synovial fluid and blood of reactive arthritis patients, which suggests shared mechanisms of disease initiation. The disease-linked clones were reported as significantly enriched in matched synovial fluid samples from ankylosing spondylitis patients. Blood from ankylosing spondylitis patients appeared to be characterized by a TCR beta motif made up of under ten highly homologous amino acid variants.

The instrument was an Illumina HiSeq 2500. Quantitative 5'-RACE with molecular barcodes was the method used to prepare the TCR beta libraries. Processing in the source paper ran as follows. A new computational method, built on a probabilistic model of VDJ rearrangement, was used to identify disease-linked TCR variants. TCRdb applied fastp at Q25 and MiXCR to the public reads, then kept only in-frame beta chains. One record per CDR3 amino acid sequence lists the most common genes and DNA. The V and J calls come from TCRdb's annotation, not from the publication. The table for this sample lists some 450,000 distinct CDR3 sequences; approximately 17% of them were counted only once. Together, the top ten hold over 0.9% of the sample.

The rearranged segments are TRBV10-3 and TRBJ2-1; a stretch of 9 junction bases matches TRBD1. The clonotype comes from a male donor with ankylosing spondylitis. Sequences were obtained from blood, either unsorted or a sorted T cell fraction (not recorded which). The CDR3 protein is CAIGQGYNEQFF. The base sequence is TGTGCCATCGGACAGGGGTACAATGAGCAGTTCTTC.